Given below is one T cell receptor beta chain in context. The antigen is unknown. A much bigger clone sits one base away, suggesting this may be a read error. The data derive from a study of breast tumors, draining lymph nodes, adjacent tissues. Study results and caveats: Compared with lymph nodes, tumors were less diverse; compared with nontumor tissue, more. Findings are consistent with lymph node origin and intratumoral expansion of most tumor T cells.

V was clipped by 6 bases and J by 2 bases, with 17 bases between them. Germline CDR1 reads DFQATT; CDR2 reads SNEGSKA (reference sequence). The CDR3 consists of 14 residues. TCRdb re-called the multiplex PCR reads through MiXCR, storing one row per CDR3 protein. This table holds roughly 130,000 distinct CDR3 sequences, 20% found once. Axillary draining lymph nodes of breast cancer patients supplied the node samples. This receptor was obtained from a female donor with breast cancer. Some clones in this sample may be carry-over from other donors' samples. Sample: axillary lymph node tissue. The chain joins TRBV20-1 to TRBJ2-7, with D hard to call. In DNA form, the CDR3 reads TGCAGTGCCCCCTCGGGTCCGAGCGCCTACGAGCAGTACTTC. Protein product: CSAPSGPSAYEQYF.